This TCR beta chain emerged from a study of control samples from healthy donors and cancer patients. The CDR3 runs 11 residues. Germline CDR1 and CDR2: GTSNPN and SVGIG (reference sequence). V lost 4 bases, J lost 4 bases, and 7 bases lay in between. A remark on this clone: Other nucleotide sequences in the sample specify the same CDR3.

Libraries were prepared by immunoSEQ multiplex PCR; TCRdb keeps only in-frame clonotypes and omits some of them. Here the sample spans some 120,000 clones, 85% to 90% being singletons. The receptor comes from a woman between 45 and 65 years old with colorectal cancer. J is TRBJ1-1 and V is TRBV30, with D uncertain. Sequencing input: PBMCs. The CDR3 DNA follows: TGTGCCTGGACCCGGGGCACTGAAGCTTTCTTT. This sequence encodes CAWTRGTEAFF.